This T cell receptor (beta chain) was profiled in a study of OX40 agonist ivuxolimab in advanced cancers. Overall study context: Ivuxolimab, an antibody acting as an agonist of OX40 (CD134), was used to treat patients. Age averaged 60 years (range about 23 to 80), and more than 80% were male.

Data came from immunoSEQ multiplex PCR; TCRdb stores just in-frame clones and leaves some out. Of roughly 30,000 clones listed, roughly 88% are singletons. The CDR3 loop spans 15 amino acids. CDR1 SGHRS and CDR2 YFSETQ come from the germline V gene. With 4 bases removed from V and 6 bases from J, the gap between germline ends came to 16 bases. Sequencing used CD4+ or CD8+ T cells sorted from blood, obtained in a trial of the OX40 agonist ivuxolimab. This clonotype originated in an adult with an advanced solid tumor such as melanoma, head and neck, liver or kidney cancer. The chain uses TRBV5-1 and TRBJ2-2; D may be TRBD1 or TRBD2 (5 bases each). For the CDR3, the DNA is TGCGCCAGCAGCGATGGGACCGTCGGCCCCGGGGAGCTGTTTTTT. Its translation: CASSDGTVGPGELFF. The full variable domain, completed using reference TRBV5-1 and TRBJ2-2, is KAGVTQTPRYLIKTRGQQVTLSCSPISGHRSVSWYQQTPGQGLQFLFEYFSETQRNKGNFPGRFSGRQFSNSRSEMNVSTLELGDSALYLCASSDGTVGPGELFFGEGSRLTVL.